This TCR beta chain was observed in a study of T cells in Graves' hyperthyroidism and ophthalmopathy. Study details: Once the initial diagnosis was made, peripheral blood was obtained before any treatment.

Amplified regions were TCR beta CDR3 sequences from RNA transcripts. First-round RT-PCR of the TCR CDR3 relied on the HTBI primer set. One entry per CDR3 protein, called by TCRdb with MiXCR from the multiplex PCR reads. The sample holds hundreds of thousands of distinct CDR3 sequences, approximately 14% seen once. Uncontrolled infection, other autoimmune disease, pregnancy or lactation barred patients from enrollment. Diagnosing involved the use of clinical symptoms, serum thyroxine and TRAb, thyroid ultrasound and orbital computed tomography. Study-wide findings and caveats: Among clonotypes expanded in thyroid above 0.001, most were also found in blood.

This clonotype was observed many times. The antigen is not known. The V gene's germline CDR1 is SGHTA and CDR2 FQGTGA. The CDR3 covers 13 residues. With 5 bases removed from V and 9 bases from J, the gap between germline ends came to 14 bases. The clonotype was recovered from a woman between 18 and 30 years old with Graves' hyperthyroidism. The rearrangement joins TRBV7-3 to TRBJ2-1; D is uncertain. The specimen sequenced was blood. DNA for the CDR3: TGTGCCAGCAGCCCGACAACTAATAGTGAGCAGTTCTTC. Its translation is CASSPTTNSEQFF.